These T cell receptor beta chains were read from a single sample in a study of blood T cell repertoires in COVID-19. Clones were sequenced by immunoSEQ multiplex PCR, and TCRdb holds only the in-frame ones, with some missing. The sample has about 150,000 clones; roughly nine tenths are singletons. Sequencing was performed on peripheral blood. The receptors were sampled from a human donor in a cohort sampled during active COVID-19. The CDR3 runs from the conserved cysteine through the conserved F or W. D genes are given only for firm matches. Clone sizes are given selectively: once, few, many, or a class where the clone is expanded.

abundance	d_gene	j_gene	len	v_gene	CDR3aa	CDR3nt
once	TRBD1	TRBJ2-5	13	TRBV29-1	CSVKTGPGETQYF	TGCAGCGTTAAGACAGGGCCCGGGGAGACCCAGTACTTC
NA	NA	TRBJ2-3	15	TRBV6-6	CASSYHGQLTDTQYF	TGTGCCAGCAGTTACCATGGACAGCTCACAGATACGCAGTATTTT
NA	TRBD1	TRBJ2-7	16	TRBV5-1	CASSLQTGTGDYEQYF	TGCGCCAGCAGCTTACAAACCGGGACAGGGGACTACGAGCAGTACTTC
NA	NA	TRBJ2-7	14	TRBV5-5	CASSLGQNRYEQYF	TGTGCCAGCAGCTTGGGACAGAACCGCTACGAGCAGTACTTC
NA	NA	TRBJ1-2	14	TRBV7-9	CASSLAGTDYGYTF	TGTGCCAGCAGCTTAGCTGGGACTGACTATGGCTACACCTTC
few	NA	TRBJ1-2	14	TRBV5-8	CASSFLSGPDGYTF	TGTGCCAGCAGCTTCCTTTCAGGGCCCGATGGCTACACCTTC
NA	NA	TRBJ1-2	13	TRBV7-9	CASSLYRNYGYTF	TGTGCCAGCAGCTTATACAGAAACTATGGCTACACCTTC
NA	NA	TRBJ1-3	16	TRBV6-6	CASRTARVYSGNTIYF	TGTGCCAGCAGAACCGCGAGAGTCTACTCTGGAAACACCATATATTTT
NA	TRBD2	TRBJ2-3	16	TRBV7-3	CASSSGGSGGTDTQYF	TGTGCCAGCAGCTCCGGGGGTAGCGGGGGCACAGATACGCAGTATTTT
NA	NA	TRBJ2-1	15	TRBV18	CASSPYTGTYNEQFF	TGTGCCAGCTCACCATACACAGGGACCTACAATGAGCAGTTCTTC
NA	NA	TRBJ1-2	15	TRBV3-1/TRBV3-2	CASSPSGRGSYGYTF	TGTGCCAGCAGCCCGTCCGGGAGGGGAAGCTATGGCTACACCTTC
NA	NA	TRBJ2-1	14	TRBV24-1	CATSPRGSNNEQFF	TGTGCCACCAGTCCCAGGGGCTCGAACAATGAGCAGTTCTTC
NA	TRBD1	TRBJ1-4	16	TRBV19	CASSIRDRRGGEKLFF	TGTGCCAGTAGTATCCGGGACAGGCGGGGAGGTGAAAAACTGTTTTTT
NA	NA	TRBJ2-3	16	TRBV4-3	CASSQNGRVASDTQYF	TGCGCCAGCAGCCAAAACGGCAGGGTGGCCTCCGATACGCAGTATTTT
NA	NA	TRBJ2-3	12	TRBV2	CASSVYTDTQYF	TGTGCCAGCAGTGTCTACACAGATACGCAGTATTTT
NA	NA	TRBJ2-7	14	TRBV7-2	CASSLLVNRREQYF	TGTGCCAGCAGCTTATTGGTGAACAGGCGGGAGCAGTACTTC
NA	TRBD1	TRBJ1-2	12	TRBV6-6	CATRTGEYGYTF	TGTGCCACCAGGACAGGAGAGTATGGCTACACCTTC
NA	TRBD1	TRBJ1-2	13	TRBV5-4	CASSPRQGTGYTF	TGTGCCAGCAGCCCGAGACAGGGCACTGGCTACACCTTC
NA	TRBD1	TRBJ2-7	14	TRBV6-5	CASSPGQGRIEQYF	TGTGCCAGCAGCCCCGGACAGGGTCGGATCGAGCAGTACTTC
NA	TRBD1	TRBJ1-4	17	TRBV6-1	CASSERVNRGPGEKLFF	TGTGCCAGCAGTGAAAGGGTCAACAGGGGGCCAGGTGAAAAACTGTTTTTT
NA	TRBD1	TRBJ1-2	16	TRBV5-1	CASSITGGESNYGYTF	TGCGCCAGCAGCATCACAGGGGGCGAATCTAACTATGGCTACACCTTC
NA	NA	TRBJ1-4	15	TRBV10-2	CASSRVPGSNEKLFF	TGCGCCAGCAGCCGCGTGCCAGGGTCTAATGAAAAACTGTTTTTT
NA	NA	TRBJ1-4	16	TRBV7-8	CASSSRLKSGNEKLFF	TGTGCCAGCAGCTCCCGTTTGAAGTCGGGTAATGAAAAACTGTTTTTT
NA	NA	TRBJ2-1	15	TRBV2	CASSMTSSSYNEQFF	TGTGCCAGCAGTATGACTTCTAGCTCCTACAATGAGCAGTTCTTC
NA	TRBD2	TRBJ2-2	17	TRBV27	CASSLGPGLGNTGELFF	TGTGCCAGCAGTTTAGGCCCGGGACTAGGGAACACCGGGGAGCTGTTTTTT
NA	TRBD2	TRBJ2-5	14	TRBV30	CAWAGTLAGVGQYF	TGTGCCTGGGCTGGGACGCTCGCGGGGGTGGGCCAGTACTTC
once	NA	TRBJ1-2	14	TRBV19	CASSITAFNYGYTF	TGTGCCAGTAGTATTACAGCTTTTAACTATGGCTACACCTTC
NA	TRBD1	TRBJ2-7	13	TRBV2	CASIATGFHEQYF	TGTGCCAGCATCGCGACAGGGTTCCACGAGCAGTACTTC
NA	TRBD1	TRBJ1-5	16	TRBV4-2	CASSQLLTGGAQPQHF	TGTGCCAGCAGCCAACTACTTACAGGGGGCGCTCAGCCCCAGCATTTT
few	NA	TRBJ1-2	11	TRBV7-9	CASSITAAYTF	TGTGCCAGCAGCATAACCGCGGCATACACCTTC
NA	NA	TRBJ1-3	15	TRBV7-3	CASSLNGGSGNTIYF	TGTGCCAGCAGCTTAAACGGGGGCTCTGGAAACACCATATATTTT
NA	TRBD1	TRBJ1-2	14	TRBV5-4	CASSSPGQGGGYTF	TGTGCCAGCAGCTCACCGGGACAGGGCGGAGGCTACACCTTC
NA	TRBD2	TRBJ2-5	14	TRBV7-2	CASSWGGEGETQYF	TGTGCCAGCAGCTGGGGGGGTGAGGGAGAGACCCAGTACTTC
NA	NA	TRBJ2-7	14	TRBV7-2	CASSYPGGRVEQYF	TGTGCCAGCAGCTACCCCGGGGGTAGGGTCGAGCAGTACTTC
NA	NA	TRBJ2-2	13	TRBV4-2	CASSLGATGELFF	TGTGCCAGCAGCCTGGGGGCCACCGGGGAGCTGTTTTTT
NA	TRBD2	TRBJ2-1	16	TRBV11-1	CASSPRRTSGNNEQFF	TGTGCCAGCAGCCCTCGAAGGACTAGCGGTAACAATGAGCAGTTCTTC
NA	TRBD1	TRBJ1-2	14	TRBV7-2	CASSFRDSSYGYTF	TGTGCCAGCAGCTTCCGGGACAGTTCCTATGGCTACACCTTC
NA	TRBD1	TRBJ1-5	16	TRBV4-2	CASSQTDREGNQPQHF	TGTGCCAGCAGCCAAACCGACAGGGAGGGCAATCAGCCCCAGCATTTT
NA	TRBD2	TRBJ2-5	15	TRBV19	CASSFLSGGEETQYF	TGTGCCAGTAGTTTCCTTAGCGGGGGAGAAGAGACCCAGTACTTC
NA	NA	TRBJ1-1	11	TRBV6-5	CASVRNTEAFF	TGTGCCTCGGTTAGGAACACTGAAGCTTTCTTT
NA	TRBD1	TRBJ1-4	15	TRBV5-1	CASSVETGTGEKLFF	TGCGCCAGCAGCGTAGAGACCGGGACAGGTGAAAAACTGTTTTTT
NA	TRBD1	TRBJ2-3	15	TRBV9	CASSTLQGSTDTQYF	TGTGCCAGCAGCACCCTACAGGGGAGCACAGATACGCAGTATTTT
NA	NA	TRBJ2-5	12	TRBV18	CASSQYSETQYF	TGTGCCAGCTCACAATATTCAGAGACCCAGTACTTC
NA	NA	TRBJ1-5	10	TRBV20-1	CSPHNQPQHF	TGCAGCCCCCATAATCAGCCCCAGCATTTT
NA	NA	TRBJ1-6	16	TRBV19	CASSINSGHFNSPLHF	TGTGCCAGTAGTATAAACTCGGGACACTTCAATTCACCCCTCCACTTT
NA	TRBD1	TRBJ1-2	17	TRBV19	CASSTPRTGGFIYGYTF	TGTGCCAGTAGTACGCCCCGGACAGGGGGCTTCATCTATGGCTACACCTTC
NA	NA	TRBJ1-3	21	TRBV6-8	CASSYSAVLGTSATSGNTIYF	TGTGCCAGCAGTTACTCGGCGGTACTGGGTACCTCCGCGACCTCTGGAAACACCATATATTTT
NA	TRBD2	TRBJ2-1	17	TRBV19	CASSISLTSGAYNEQFF	TGTGCCAGTAGTATCTCGTTGACTAGCGGGGCTTACAATGAGCAGTTCTTC
NA	NA	TRBJ2-5	13	TRBV7-2	CASSTTGSETQYF	TGTGCCAGCAGCACAACAGGGTCGGAGACCCAGTACTTC
NA	TRBD1	TRBJ1-2	14	TRBV27	CASSPGTGVYGYTF	TGTGCCAGCAGTCCTGGGACAGGGGTTTATGGCTACACCTTC
NA	NA	TRBJ1-2	14	TRBV10-2	CASSHSAGEGGYTF	TGCGCCAGCAGCCATTCAGCAGGGGAGGGTGGCTACACCTTC
few	TRBD2	TRBJ2-5	15	TRBV6-5	CASSYRTGGQETQYF	TGTGCCAGCAGTTACAGAACGGGGGGGCAAGAGACCCAGTACTTC
NA	NA	TRBJ2-6	13	TRBV12-3/TRBV12-4	CASTRTGANVLTF	TGTGCCAGCACGCGTACTGGGGCCAACGTCCTGACTTTC
NA	TRBD1	TRBJ1-5	16	TRBV19	CASSLETGGSSQPQHF	TGTGCCAGTAGTCTAGAGACAGGGGGCTCTAGTCAGCCCCAGCATTTT
once	NA	TRBJ2-1	13	TRBV30	CAWSVPGDNEQFF	TGTGCCTGGAGTGTACCGGGGGACAATGAGCAGTTCTTC
NA	NA	TRBJ2-2	14	TRBV19	CASSPRRATGELFF	TGTGCCAGTAGCCCCAGGAGGGCGACCGGGGAGCTGTTTTTT
NA	TRBD1	TRBJ2-5	14	TRBV2	CASSPGQEQETQYF	TGTGCCAGCAGTCCGGGACAGGAGCAAGAGACCCAGTACTTC
NA	NA	TRBJ1-3	15	TRBV7-9	CASSLVAVSGNTIYF	TGTGCCAGCAGCTTAGTGGCAGTCTCTGGAAACACCATATATTTT
NA	NA	TRBJ2-7	12	TRBV12-3/TRBV12-4	CASSWGEYEQYF	TGTGCCAGCAGTTGGGGGGAGTACGAGCAGTACTTC
few	NA	TRBJ1-5	14	TRBV18	CASSSGQRDQPQHF	TGTGCCAGCTCATCCGGACAGAGAGATCAGCCCCAGCATTTT